This TCR beta chain was recorded in a study of shared clonotypes between healthy human individuals. Across the whole study: Each donor's CD8 memory used one plate, CD8 naive two, each CD4 subset three. Study findings and constraints: Estimated richness was generally greater in naive than memory subsets. Naive CD4 clonotypes were shared across several donors at 5% to 6%.

In the sorted-subset replicate PCRs, roughly 210 ng DNA, roughly 29,000 T cell genomes, was used. TCRdb's copy holds only in-frame clones and misses some; the assay was immunoSEQ multiplex PCR. The profile shows 2 million to 2.5 million clones, 80% to 95% of them singletons. Of note for this clone: What it recognizes is unknown.

The sequence came from a man between 18 and 29 years old in good health. Some clones in this sample may be carry-over from other donors' samples. The sequencing input was naive CD4+ T cells from PBMCs. The subset: CD45RA+ positively selected.

The chain's CDR3 is CASSLGTGGKSPLHF. The CDR3 coding sequence is TGTGCCAGCAGTTTAGGGACAGGGGGAAAATCACCCCTCCACTTT. This chain connects TRBV27 to TRBJ1-6; 11 nucleotides agree with TRBD1. With 2 bases clipped from V and 10 bases from J, the junction kept 4 bases outside the gene matches. The CDR3 spans 15 residues. Germline assignment: CDR1 MNHEY and CDR2 SMNVEV (reference sequence).